This TCR beta chain derives from a study of T-cell reconstitution after alpha-beta-depleted transplantation in children (TCRdb year 2016). With respect to the entire study: T-cell immune reconstitution after TCRalphabeta/CD19-depleted allogeneic hematopoietic cell transplantation in children was quantitatively tracked in the study by means of TCR repertoire profiling.

At least ten counts were recorded for this clonotype. Its antigen target is currently unknown. Per-base quality was not reported, and no clone a single base away is much larger than it. The CDR1 and CDR2 encoded by the germline V gene (reference sequence) are DFQATT and SNEGSKA. The cysteine opens and the phenylalanine closes a CDR3 of 14 amino acids. Only the CDR3 portion is preserved as DNA: 42 bases, with reading frame beginning at the first base. The germline ends are 8 bases apart after V is trimmed by 1 base and J by 1 base. Libraries came from PCR. Sequencing relied on an Illumina HiSeq 2500. TCR library preparation used molecular barcoding, with unique molecular identifiers applied to normalize quantification of the TCRbeta repertoire. TCRdb took the public reads, trimmed them with fastp at Q25, ran MiXCR for clone calling and kept in-frame beta chains. Rows matching on CDR3 protein sequence are summarized as one entry with the most common DNA and genes. The sample table lists hundreds of thousands of distinct CDR3 sequences, approximately 17% of them with a count of one. About 1.1% of the sample belongs to the ten largest clones.

This specimen was PBMCs from the stem cell graft donor, taken from the stem cell graft. The origin of this receptor is a human donor who donated a stem cell graft to a child with acute myeloid leukemia. The chain joins TRBV20-1 to TRBJ1-5, and the D gene may be TRBD1, 6 bases matching. The CDR3 protein sequence reads: CSARGGASNQPQHF. The DNA sequence is as follows: TGCAGTGCTAGAGGGGGGGCAAGCAATCAGCCCCAGCATTTT.